Below, 14 T cell receptor beta chains from the same sample are listed, as sequenced in a study of blood T cells in healthy people across ages. Primers used in a second PCR of about 6 to 11 cycles were a sample-barcoded 5' primer and a J-beta primer mix. TCRdb processed the 5' RACE reads anew with MiXCR; each CDR3 protein has one entry. The sample yields 1.5 million to 2 million distinct CDR3 sequences, 40% to 55% seen once. Material: blood. The receptor source for this set is a middle-aged woman in good health.

The V gene is TRBV29-1, the J gene TRBJ2-6; D not certain. The CDR3 contains 14 residues. Germline lookup yields CDR1 SQVTM and CDR2 ANQGSEA. Trimming removed 4 bases at V and 0 bases at J, with 7 bases between. The CDR3 is CSVGRLSGANVLTF. Written as DNA, the CDR3 is TGCAGCGTTGGACGGCTCTCTGGGGCCAACGTCCTGACTTTC.

This chain links TRBV29-1 with TRBJ1-1, with D maybe TRBD1 (5 bases). The V gene lost 6 bases and the J gene lost 2 bases, with 13 bases spanning the gap. The CDR3 is 13 amino acids. The germline CDR1 and CDR2 sequences are SQVTM and ANQGSEA. This CDR3 is CSVLRGGNTEAFF. In nucleotides, the CDR3 is TGCAGCGTCCTTCGGGGGGGTAACACTGAAGCTTTCTTT.

V is TRBV5-8 and J is TRBJ2-1, with D possibly matching TRBD1 (6 bases). CDR3 length: 15 residues. V dropped 4 bases and J dropped 8 bases, with 19 bases sitting between them. Germline CDR1 reads SGHTS; CDR2 reads YDEGEE. CDR3 in DNA: TGTGCCAGCAGCCTTCGACAGGTTAAGGCACATGAGCAGTTCTTC. Protein: CASSLRQVKAHEQFF.

This clonotype was found a few times. DNA of the CDR3: TGCGCCAGCAGCCAAAAGGACCTAGCAGACTTTGAAGAGACCCAGTACTTC. Encoded protein: CASSQKDLADFEETQYF. The V gene is TRBV4-1, the J gene TRBJ2-5; D is possibly TRBD2 (5 bases). Germline V gene data show CDR1 as MGHRA and CDR2 as YSYEKL. The CDR3 has 17 residues. The V end was cut by 2 bases, the J end by 3 bases, with 19 bases between.

J is TRBJ2-7 and V is TRBV6-6; D gene uncertain. In germline, CDR1 is MNHNY, CDR2 SVGAGI (reference sequence). Trimming pared 7 bases from V and 5 bases from J, leaving 21 bases between. The CDR3 is made up of 15 amino acids. The CDR3 here is CASIEPGSEPHEQYF. Here the CDR3 DNA reads TGTGCCAGCATCGAACCGGGCTCTGAACCCCACGAGCAGTACTTC.

This chain links TRBV4-2 with TRBJ1-6; D remains unclear. Per germline, CDR1 LGHNA and CDR2 YNFKEQ. V shed 1 base and J shed 7 bases, with 8 bases lying between them. The CDR3 totals 14 residues. The CDR3 spells CASSQGPVNSPLHF. In DNA, the CDR3 is TGTGCCAGCAGCCAAGGTCCGGTAAATTCACCCCTCCACTTT.

V gene TRBV13 combines with J gene TRBJ1-3, with a possible D match to TRBD1 (6 bases). The length of the CDR3 is 17 residues. Germline CDR1 PRHDT, CDR2 FYEKMQ (reference sequence). V lost 4 bases, J lost 0 bases, and 16 bases lay in between. CDR3 region: CASSSRLGTHSGNTIYF. CDR3 DNA sequence: TGTGCCAGCAGCTCACGCCTAGGGACACACTCTGGAAACACCATATATTTT.

This chain joins TRBV7-8 and TRBJ1-5, with D uncertain. The length of the CDR3 is 16 residues. CDR1 and CDR2 (germline): SGHVS, FQNEAQ. V lost 0 bases, J lost 2 bases, and 11 bases lay in between. CDR3 in DNA: TGTGCCAGCAGCTTAGCTTCCGCGGGCGGCAATCAGCCCCAGCATTTT. Its translation is CASSLASAGGNQPQHF. Supplemented by reference TRBV7-8 and TRBJ1-5, the full variable domain reads GAGVSQSPRYKVAKRGQDVALRCDPISGHVSLFWYQQALGQGPEFLTYFQNEAQLDKSGLPSDRFFAERPEGSVSTLKIQRTQQEDSAVYLCASSLASAGGNQPQHFGDGTRLSIL.

This clonotype was detected many times. The chain links TRBV28 to TRBJ2-7; D is ambiguous. Looked up from germline, CDR1 is MDHEN and CDR2 is SYDVKM. V was cut by 2 bases and J by 7 bases, with 6 bases left in between. The CDR3 contains 11 residues. CDR3 in DNA: TGTGCCAGCAGTTTAAGGAGTGAGCAGTACTTC. Its protein product is CASSLRSEQYF.

This clonotype was counted many times. The chain combines TRBV27 with TRBJ2-6, with 7 bases fitting TRBD1. CDR3 length equals 15 residues. From germline, CDR1 is MNHEY and CDR2 SMNVEV (reference sequence). Trimming cost V 6 bases and J 4 bases; bases outside gene matches: 6. The CDR3 DNA is TGTGCCAGCAGCTTACAGGGGCCCGGGGCCAACGTCCTGACTTTC. It encodes CASSLQGPGANVLTF.

The chain uses TRBV11-3 and TRBJ2-4, with D unclear. This CDR3 contains 14 residues. The ends were cut back, 1 base at V and 13 bases at J, with 17 bases in the middle. The V gene's germline CDR1 is SGHNT and CDR2 YENEEA. The CDR3 spells CASSLGPQQDTQYF. In DNA form, the CDR3 reads TGTGCCAGCAGCTTAGGGCCCCAGCAAGATACCCAGTACTTC.

The V call is TRBV7-2, the J call TRBJ2-7; 10 bases map to TRBD1. V shed 6 bases, J shed 5 bases, and the junction held 10 bases outside the gene matches. The CDR3 sequence is 15 residues long. CDR1 and CDR2 (germline): SGHTA, FQGNSA. The CDR3 DNA follows: TGTGCCAGCAGACGTGACAGGGGGCCTTCGAACGAGCAGTACTTC. Its translation is CASRRDRGPSNEQYF.

This sequence joins TRBV6-2 or TRBV6-3 and TRBJ2-4; a possible D gene is TRBD1 (6 bases). CDR1 MNHEY and CDR2 SVGEGT come from the germline V gene. Trimming pared 5 bases from V and 4 bases from J, leaving 15 bases between. The CDR3 consists of 15 residues. The CDR3 is CASSGPRQGKNIQYF. The CDR3, as DNA: TGTGCCAGCAGTGGCCCGAGGCAGGGGAAAAACATTCAGTACTTC.

The chain carries TRBV27 and TRBJ2-1; the match to TRBD2 covers 11 bases. CDR1 is MNHEY, CDR2 SMNVEV, per germline (reference sequence). The CDR3 is made up of 15 amino acids. Trimming took 7 bases from V and 5 from J; bases not matched to a gene: 7. The chain's CDR3 is CASISGGAGNNEQFF. For the CDR3, the DNA is TGTGCCAGCATTAGCGGGGGGGCCGGGAACAATGAGCAGTTCTTC.